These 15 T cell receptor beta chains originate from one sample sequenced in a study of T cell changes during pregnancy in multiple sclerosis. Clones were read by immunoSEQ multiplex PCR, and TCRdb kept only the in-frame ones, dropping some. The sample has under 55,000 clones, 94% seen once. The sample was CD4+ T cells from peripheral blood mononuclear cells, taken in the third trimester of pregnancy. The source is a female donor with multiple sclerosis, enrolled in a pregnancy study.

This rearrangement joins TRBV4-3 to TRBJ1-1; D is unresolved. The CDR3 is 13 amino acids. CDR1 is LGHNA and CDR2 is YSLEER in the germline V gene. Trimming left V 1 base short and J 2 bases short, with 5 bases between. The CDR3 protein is CASSQGGNTEAFF. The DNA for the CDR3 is TGCGCCAGCAGCCAAGGAGGAAACACTGAAGCTTTCTTT.

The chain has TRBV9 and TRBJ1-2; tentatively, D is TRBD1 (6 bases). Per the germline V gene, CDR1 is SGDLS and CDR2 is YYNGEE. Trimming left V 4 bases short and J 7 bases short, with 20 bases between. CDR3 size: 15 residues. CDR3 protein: CASSLTWGQVTGYTF. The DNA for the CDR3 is TGTGCCAGCAGCCTAACATGGGGACAAGTGACTGGCTACACCTTC.

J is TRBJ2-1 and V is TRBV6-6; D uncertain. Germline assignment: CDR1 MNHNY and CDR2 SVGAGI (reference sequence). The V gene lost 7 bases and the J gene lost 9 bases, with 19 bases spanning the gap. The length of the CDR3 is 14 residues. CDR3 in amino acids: CASTTSNQRIEQFF. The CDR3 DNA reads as TGTGCCAGCACCACATCGAACCAGAGGATTGAGCAGTTCTTC.

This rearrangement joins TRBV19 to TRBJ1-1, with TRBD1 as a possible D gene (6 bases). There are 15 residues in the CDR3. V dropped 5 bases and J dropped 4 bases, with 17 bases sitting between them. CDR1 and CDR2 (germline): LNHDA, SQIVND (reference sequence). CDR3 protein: CASSPRTAGATEAFF. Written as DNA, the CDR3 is TGTGCCAGTAGTCCCCGGACAGCAGGAGCCACTGAAGCTTTCTTT.

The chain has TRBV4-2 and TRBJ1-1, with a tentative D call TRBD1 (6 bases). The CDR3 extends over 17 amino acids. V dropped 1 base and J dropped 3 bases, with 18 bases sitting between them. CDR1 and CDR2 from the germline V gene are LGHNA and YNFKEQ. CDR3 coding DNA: TGTGCCAGCAGCCAAGGGGGCGCAGGGGTAGGTCACACTGAAGCTTTCTTT. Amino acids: CASSQGGAGVGHTEAFF.

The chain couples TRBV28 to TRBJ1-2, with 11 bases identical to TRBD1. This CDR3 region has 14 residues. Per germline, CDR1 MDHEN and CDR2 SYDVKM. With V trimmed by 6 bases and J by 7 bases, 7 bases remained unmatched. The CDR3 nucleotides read TGTGCCAGCAGGGGACAGGGGGTATTTCCTGGCTACACCTTC. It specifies CASRGQGVFPGYTF.

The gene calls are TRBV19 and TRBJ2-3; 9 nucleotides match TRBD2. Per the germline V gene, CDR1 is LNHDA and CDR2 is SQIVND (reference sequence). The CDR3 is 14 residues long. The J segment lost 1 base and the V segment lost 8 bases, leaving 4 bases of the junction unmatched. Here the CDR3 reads CASSTSGGTDTQYF. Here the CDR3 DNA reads TGTGCCAGTTCGACTAGCGGCGGCACAGATACGCAGTATTTT.

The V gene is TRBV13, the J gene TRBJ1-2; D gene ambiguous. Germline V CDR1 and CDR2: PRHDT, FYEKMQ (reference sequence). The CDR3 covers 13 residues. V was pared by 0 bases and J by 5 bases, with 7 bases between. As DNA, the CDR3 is TGTGCCAGCAGCTTAGGGGAGAGGTATGGCTACACCTTC. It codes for CASSLGERYGYTF.

The CDR3 DNA is TGTGCCAGCAGCCCGGCTAGCGGAGGAGATACGCAGTATTTT. This sequence encodes CASSPASGGDTQYF. The V and J genes are TRBV9 and TRBJ2-3; the match to TRBD2 covers 7 bases. The CDR3 is 14 amino acids. Germline V gives CDR1 SGDLS, CDR2 YYNGEE. V lost 4 bases to trimming and J lost 5 bases; unmatched junction nucleotides: 7. Supplemented by reference TRBV9 and TRBJ2-3, the full variable domain reads DSGVTQTPKHLITATGQRVTLRCSPRSGDLSVYWYQQSLDQGLQFLIQYYNGEERAKGNILERFSAQQFPDLHSELNLSSLELGDSALYFCASSPASGGDTQYFGPGTRLTVL.

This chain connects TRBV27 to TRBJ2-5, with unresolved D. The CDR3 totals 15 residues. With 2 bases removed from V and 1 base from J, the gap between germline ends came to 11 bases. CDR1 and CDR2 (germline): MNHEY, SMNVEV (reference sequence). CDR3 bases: TGTGCCAGCAGTTTAGGAGCCAGAGCCCAAGAGACCCAGTACTTC. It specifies CASSLGARAQETQYF.

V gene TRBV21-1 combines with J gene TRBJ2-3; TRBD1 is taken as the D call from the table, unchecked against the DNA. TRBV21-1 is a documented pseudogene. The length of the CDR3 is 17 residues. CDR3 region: CASSPVIDRGGADTQYF. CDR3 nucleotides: TGTGCCAGCAGTCCCGTCATTGACAGGGGTGGCGCAGATACGCAGTATTTT.

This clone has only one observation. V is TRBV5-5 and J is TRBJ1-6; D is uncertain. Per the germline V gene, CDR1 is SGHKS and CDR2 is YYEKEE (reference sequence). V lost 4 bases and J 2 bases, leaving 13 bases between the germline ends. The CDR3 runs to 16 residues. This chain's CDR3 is CASSIDSATYNSPLHF. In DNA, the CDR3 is TGTGCCAGCAGCATTGATAGCGCCACCTATAATTCACCCCTCCACTTT.

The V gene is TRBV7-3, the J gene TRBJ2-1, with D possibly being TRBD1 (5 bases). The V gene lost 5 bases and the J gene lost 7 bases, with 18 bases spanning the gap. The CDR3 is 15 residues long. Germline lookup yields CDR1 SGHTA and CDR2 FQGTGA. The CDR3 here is CASSDDRTDRNEQFF. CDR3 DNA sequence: TGTGCCAGCAGCGACGACAGAACAGATAGAAATGAGCAGTTCTTC. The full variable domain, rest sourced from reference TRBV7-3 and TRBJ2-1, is GAGVSQTPSNKVTEKGKYVELRCDPISGHTALYWYRQSLGQGPEFLIYFQGTGAADDSGLPNDRFFAVRPEGSVSTLKIQRTERGDSAVYLCASSDDRTDRNEQFFGPGTRLTVL.

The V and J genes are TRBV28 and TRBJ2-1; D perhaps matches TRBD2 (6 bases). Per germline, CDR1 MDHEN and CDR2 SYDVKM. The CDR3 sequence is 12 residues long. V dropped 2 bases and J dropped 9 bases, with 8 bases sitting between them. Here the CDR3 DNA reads TGTGCCAGCAGTTTAGGGGGGTTTGAGCAGTTCTTC. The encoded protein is CASSLGGFEQFF.

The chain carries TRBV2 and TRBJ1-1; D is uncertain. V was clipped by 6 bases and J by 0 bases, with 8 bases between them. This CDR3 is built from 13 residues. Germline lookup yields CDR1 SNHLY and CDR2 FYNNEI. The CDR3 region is CASSGVMNTEAFF. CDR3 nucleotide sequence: TGTGCCAGCAGCGGGGTTATGAACACTGAAGCTTTCTTT. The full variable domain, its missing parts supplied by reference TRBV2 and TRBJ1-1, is EPEVTQTPSHQVTQMGQEVILRCVPISNHLYFYWYRQILGQKVEFLVSFYNNEISEKSEIFDDQFSVERPDGSNFTLKIRSTKLEDSAMYFCASSGVMNTEAFFGQGTRLTVV.